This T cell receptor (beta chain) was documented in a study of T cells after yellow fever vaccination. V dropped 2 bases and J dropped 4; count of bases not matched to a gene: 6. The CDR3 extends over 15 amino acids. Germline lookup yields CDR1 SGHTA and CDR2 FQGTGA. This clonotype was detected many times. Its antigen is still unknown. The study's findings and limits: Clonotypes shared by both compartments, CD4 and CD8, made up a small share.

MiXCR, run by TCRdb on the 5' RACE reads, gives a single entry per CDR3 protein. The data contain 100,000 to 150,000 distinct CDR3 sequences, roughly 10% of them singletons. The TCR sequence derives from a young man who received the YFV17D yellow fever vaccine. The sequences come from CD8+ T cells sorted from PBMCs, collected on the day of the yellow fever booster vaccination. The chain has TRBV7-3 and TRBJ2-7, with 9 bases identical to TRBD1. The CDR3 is CASSLYPGQGYEQYF. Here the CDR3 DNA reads TGTGCCAGCAGCTTATACCCCGGACAGGGGTACGAGCAGTACTTC.